This T cell receptor (beta chain) was identified during a study of blood T cell repertoires in COVID-19. The wider study: Donors in the United States, Italy and Spain gave samples during acute or convalescent COVID-19. From T cells, B-cell-depleted T cells, or PBMCs came the material, which was cDNA or gDNA.

Study processing details: Cell counts per sample came from amplifying reference gene primers. Assay: immunoSEQ multiplex PCR; the TCRdb copy retains only in-frame clones and omits some. D and trimming come from the DNA, and the V and J calls and clone size come from that table. The sample has about 240,000 clones, roughly 80% seen once; the top ten hold roughly 10%. The specimen sequenced was peripheral blood. The receptor was derived from a woman of 80 years or more with acute or convalescent COVID-19.

CDR3 DNA: TGTGCCAGCAGGGGGGACAGCGACGGGTCTGAAGCTTTCTTT. Translated, it gives CASRGDSDGSEAFF. The rearrangement uses TRBV2 and TRBJ1-1; TRBD1 aligns across 7 bases. The germline CDR1 and CDR2 sequences are SNHLY and FYNNEI. V shed 6 bases and J 6 bases; nucleotides not matched to a gene: 10. The CDR3 loop spans 14 amino acids.